This record concerns one T cell receptor (beta chain) sequence. This clonotype has ten or more counts. The antigen it recognizes is unknown. No base-level quality is on record; no much larger clone is a single base apart. This entry belongs to a study of T-cell reconstitution after alpha-beta-depleted transplantation in children (dated by TCRdb to about 2016). Context from the whole study: The study quantitatively tracked T-cell immune reconstitution after TCRalphabeta/CD19-depleted allogeneic hematopoietic cell transplantation in children using TCR repertoire profiling.

The library was obtained by PCR. Reads for this sample came from an Illumina HiSeq 2500. TCR library preparation used molecular barcoding, with unique molecular identifiers applied to normalize quantification of the TCRbeta repertoire. The public reads were quality trimmed at Q25 with fastp and then assembled into clones with MiXCR by TCRdb, keeping productive beta chains. Each entry merges the rows of one CDR3 protein and shows their most common DNA and genes. Present in this sample are about 640,000 distinct CDR3 sequences, approximately 17% of which were seen just once. Approximately 1% of the sample is in the top ten clones. Ends trimmed: V by 0 bases, J by 4 bases; bases unmatched to a gene: 4. Its CDR3 holds 15 amino acids, cysteine through phenylalanine. Just CDR3 DNA is preserved here, 45 bases in frame from base 1. CDR1 and CDR2 are read off the germline V gene as MRHNA and SNTAGT.

Recombination linked TRBV6-4 to TRBJ2-5; TRBD2 aligns with 8 central bases. The material was PBMCs from the stem cell graft donor, obtained from the stem cell graft. The source is a human donor who donated a stem cell graft to a child with acute myeloid leukemia. The CDR3 sequence is CASSDSPGGAETQYF. The DNA reads as follows: TGTGCCAGCAGTGACTCGCCGGGGGGGGCAGAGACCCAGTACTTC.